This T cell receptor (beta chain) was retrieved from a study of blood T cell repertoires in COVID-19. Assay used: immunoSEQ multiplex PCR; TCRdb lists only in-frame clones, some missing. Of approximately 250,000 clones listed, just over 85% are singletons. V was cut by 1 base and J by 5 bases, with 13 bases left in between. Germline values: CDR1 MNHEY, CDR2 SMNVEV (reference sequence). The CDR3 consists of 15 residues. Input material: peripheral blood. The chain has TRBV27 and TRBJ2-3, with D possibly TRBD2 on 6 matching bases. The origin of this receptor is a man aged 30 to 39 who had recovered from COVID-19. The CDR3 DNA sequence: TGTGCCAGCAGTTTATACTTGTTAGCGGAAGATACGCAGTATTTT. It encodes CASSLYLLAEDTQYF.